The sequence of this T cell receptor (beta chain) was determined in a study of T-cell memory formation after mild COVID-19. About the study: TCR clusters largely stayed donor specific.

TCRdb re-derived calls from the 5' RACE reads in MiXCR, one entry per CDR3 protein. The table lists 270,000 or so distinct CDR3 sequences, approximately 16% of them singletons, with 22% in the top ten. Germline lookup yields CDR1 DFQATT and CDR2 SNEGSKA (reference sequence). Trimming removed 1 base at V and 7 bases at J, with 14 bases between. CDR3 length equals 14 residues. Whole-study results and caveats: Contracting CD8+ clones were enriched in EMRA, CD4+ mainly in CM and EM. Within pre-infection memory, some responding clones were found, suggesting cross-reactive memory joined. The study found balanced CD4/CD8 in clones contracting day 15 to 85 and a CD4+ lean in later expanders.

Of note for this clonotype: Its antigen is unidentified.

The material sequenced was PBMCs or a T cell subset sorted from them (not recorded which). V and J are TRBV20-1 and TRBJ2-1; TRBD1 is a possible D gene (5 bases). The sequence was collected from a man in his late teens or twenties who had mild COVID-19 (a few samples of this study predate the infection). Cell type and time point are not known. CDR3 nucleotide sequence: TGCAGTGCTAGAGCCCCCGGCAGGGTGAATGAGCAGTTCTTC. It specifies CSARAPGRVNEQFF.